Sequencing of this T cell receptor (beta chain) was carried out in a study of a mutant IDH1 vaccine in newly diagnosed glioma. Study in general: Vaccine administration was initiated 4-6 weeks following radiotherapy alone, or with temozolomide cycles.

CDR3 length: 16 amino acids. With V trimmed by 4 bases and J by 6 bases, 6 bases remained unmatched. CDR1 and CDR2 from the germline V gene are MNHEY and SVGAGI. Study-level points and caveats: Evidence of vaccine-induced immune responses was documented in about 93% of patients.

Concerning this clone: Its cognate antigen is unknown.

The time point was: week 11, during vaccination. A single vaccine dose contained 300 ug of mutant IDH1 20-mer peptide, and topical imiquimod was used with it. Produced via immunoSEQ multiplex PCR; TCRdb's table is partial and in-frame only. This sample has about 66,000 clones, with 84% found just once. This chain connects TRBV6-5 to TRBJ2-2, with 12 bases fitting TRBD2. This sequence originates from a man younger than 45 with glioma. The specimen was PBMCs, collected from a glioma patient whose treatment included an IDH1 peptide vaccine. CDR3 amino acids: CASSFLAGGEAGELFF. The DNA of the CDR3 is TGTGCCAGCAGTTTTCTAGCGGGGGGGGAGGCCGGGGAGCTGTTTTTT.